Below, 32 T cell receptor beta chains from the same sample are listed, as sequenced in a study of blood T cell repertoires in COVID-19. Libraries were prepared by immunoSEQ multiplex PCR; TCRdb keeps only in-frame clonotypes and omits some of them. Of 120,000 to 150,000 clones detected, around 81% appear once; the ten largest clones hold about 3%. Sequencing was done on a sample of peripheral blood. These receptors originate from a woman between 40 and 55 years old with active or convalescent COVID-19.

The chain carries TRBV10-1 and TRBJ1-1; D gene unclear. This CDR3 comprises 17 residues. The V and J ends lost 3 bases and 0 bases respectively, with 17 bases between them. CDR1 and CDR2 from the germline V gene are WNHNN and SYGVQD (reference sequence). The CDR3 nucleotides are TGCGCCAGCAGTGATAAGAGGTCCCGCCGGATGAACACTGAAGCTTTCTTT. This translates into CASSDKRSRRMNTEAFF.

This rearrangement joins TRBV19 to TRBJ2-7; D perhaps matches TRBD1 (6 bases). From germline, CDR1 is LNHDA and CDR2 SQIVND (reference sequence). V was trimmed by 10 bases and J by 5 bases, leaving 18 bases between them. The CDR3 extends over 13 amino acids. CDR3 sequence (DNA): TGTGCCACCACCGCCAGGGGAGATGACGAGCAGTACTTC. Its translation: CATTARGDDEQYF.

J is TRBJ1-2 and V is TRBV4-1, with a possible D match to TRBD1 (5 bases). Looked up from germline, CDR1 is MGHRA and CDR2 is YSYEKL. The CDR3 runs 12 residues. The V gene lost 6 bases and the J gene lost 7 bases, with 12 bases spanning the gap. The CDR3 nucleotides are TGCGCCAGCAGGGGGTCAGGGTCTGGCTACACCTTC. Translation: CASRGSGSGYTF.

The chain carries TRBV4-3 and TRBJ1-6, with TRBD1 identical over 8 bases. This CDR3 spans 13 amino acids. The V gene end was trimmed by 6 bases and the J gene end by 10 bases; junction bases not matched to a gene: 5. CDR1 is LGHNA, CDR2 YSLEER, per germline. DNA of the CDR3: TGCGCCAGCAGGGAGGACAGGGCCTCACCCCTCCACTTT. Its translation: CASREDRASPLHF.

The chain carries TRBV28 and TRBJ2-5; 12 bases are shared with TRBD2. V shed 5 bases, J shed 5 bases, and the junction held 12 bases outside the gene matches. Germline CDR1 MDHEN, CDR2 SYDVKM. The CDR3 length is 17 residues. The CDR3 spells CASSGPSGGAFGETQYF. CDR3 nucleotide sequence: TGTGCCAGCAGTGGCCCTAGCGGGGGGGCCTTTGGGGAGACCCAGTACTTC.

The genes are TRBV28 and TRBJ1-2; 7 bases agree with TRBD1. The junction had 17 bases not matched to a gene; V was cut back by 5 bases and J by 8 bases. The CDR3 is 16 amino acids. From germline, CDR1 is MDHEN and CDR2 SYDVKM. CDR3 nucleotides: TGTGCCAGCAGTCCATTCCCGGGACAGTCCCCGGAGGGCTACACCTTC. Its translation: CASSPFPGQSPEGYTF.

The chain joins TRBV5-1 to TRBJ1-1; 7 nucleotides agree with TRBD1. This CDR3 region has 22 residues. The V gene end was trimmed by 0 bases and the J gene end by 0 bases; junction bases not matched to a gene: 23. The germline V gene encodes CDR1 SGHRS and CDR2 YFSETQ. The CDR3 reads CASSLVGVRASKGARMNTEAFF. The CDR3 DNA sequence: TGCGCCAGCAGCTTGGTTGGGGTAAGGGCAAGCAAGGGGGCCCGAATGAACACTGAAGCTTTCTTT.

The CDR3 DNA sequence: TGTGCCAGCAGTTCGGGACAGGGGGCGGGCGAAGCTTTCTTT. It translates to CASSSGQGAGEAFF. The J gene is TRBJ1-1, the V gene TRBV28; TRBD1 agrees at 12 bases. The CDR3 runs to 14 residues. The V gene's germline CDR1 is MDHEN and CDR2 SYDVKM. V dropped 4 bases and J dropped 8; count of bases not matched to a gene: 5.

This chain links TRBV11-2 with TRBJ1-2; D is undetermined. The V and J ends lost 1 base and 2 bases respectively, with 20 bases between them. Germline V CDR1 and CDR2: SGHAT, FQNNGV. The CDR3 consists of 18 residues. The CDR3 is CASSLAPGSAAINYGYTF. The CDR3, as DNA: TGTGCCAGCAGCTTAGCCCCTGGGTCAGCGGCGATAAACTATGGCTACACCTTC.

The chain links TRBV6-5 to TRBJ1-4; 8 positions agree with TRBD1. The length of the CDR3 is 15 residues. Trimming removed 11 bases from V and 2 bases from J; junction bases left unmatched: 10. Germline V gene data show CDR1 as MNHEY and CDR2 as SVGAGI. For the CDR3, the DNA is TGTGCCGGCACAGGGGGGCAGTCGACTAATGAAAAACTGTTTTTT. Protein product: CAGTGGQSTNEKLFF.

The rearrangement uses TRBV24-1 and TRBJ2-3; TRBD2 is a possible D gene (6 bases). With 3 bases removed from V and 0 bases from J, the gap between germline ends came to 18 bases. The germline V gene has CDR1 KGHDR and CDR2 SFDVKD. CDR3 length: 18 amino acids. The CDR3 nucleotides are TGTGCCACCAGTGATCCTACCGGGACTCTGACTAGCACAGATACGCAGTATTTT. Its translation: CATSDPTGTLTSTDTQYF.

The chain uses TRBV6-5 and TRBJ1-6, with unresolved D. V was clipped by 0 bases and J by 0 bases, with 6 bases between them. In germline, CDR1 is MNHEY, CDR2 SVGAGI. This CDR3 region has 16 residues. Written as DNA, the CDR3 is TGTGCCAGCAGTTACTCGGAGCGCTCCTATAATTCACCCCTCCACTTT. Its protein is CASSYSERSYNSPLHF.

The CDR3 region is CASSLGSSGNTIYF. The CDR3 nucleotides are TGTGCCAGCAGCTTAGGCAGCTCTGGAAACACCATATATTTT. The chain links TRBV7-9 to TRBJ1-3, with D unresolved. The CDR3 totals 14 residues. Trimming cost V 1 base and J 0 bases, with 4 bases left between them. Germline values: CDR1 SEHNR, CDR2 FQNEAQ (reference sequence).

The rearrangement joins TRBV29-1 to TRBJ1-2, with TRBD1 matching over 11 bases. This CDR3 has 14 residues. V dropped 5 bases and J dropped 5; count of bases not matched to a gene: 7. CDR1 and CDR2 from the germline V gene are SQVTM and ANQGSEA. The CDR3 loop is CSVNPGQGGYGYTF. CDR3 bases: TGCAGCGTTAATCCGGGACAGGGGGGTTATGGCTACACCTTC.

V is TRBV6-1 and J is TRBJ1-2; D is possibly TRBD1 (5 bases). Germline assignment: CDR1 MNHNS and CDR2 SASEGT. The CDR3 covers 16 residues. The ends were cut back, 1 base at V and 4 bases at J, with 16 bases in the middle. In DNA form, the CDR3 reads TGTGCCAGCAGTGAAGAGGGGAGGTTGTCGAGCTATGGCTACACCTTC. It codes for CASSEEGRLSSYGYTF.

V gene TRBV7-8 combines with J gene TRBJ2-3, with 8 bases aligning to TRBD1. Germline V gene sequence: CDR1 SGHVS, CDR2 FQNEAQ. With 5 bases clipped from V and 2 bases from J, the junction kept 18 bases outside the gene matches. The CDR3 sequence is 19 residues long. The CDR3 sequence: CASSHRGYRGNRVTDTQYF. In DNA form, the CDR3 reads TGTGCCAGCAGCCATAGAGGGTACAGGGGGAATCGGGTCACAGATACGCAGTATTTT.

This clone was detected only a few times. The gene calls are TRBV18 and TRBJ1-2, with D possibly TRBD1 on 5 matching bases. Germline-derived CDR1 and CDR2 are KGHSH and LQKENI. This CDR3 region has 14 residues. Between the trimmed V and J ends, which lost 4 bases and 8 bases, there was a span of 17 bases. CDR3 bases: TGTGCCAGCTCACTTCTGGAGGGACCGAGCGGCTACACCTTC. It encodes CASSLLEGPSGYTF. Full variable domain (missing parts from reference TRBV18 and TRBJ1-2): NAGVMQNPRHLVRRRGQEARLRCSPMKGHSHVYWYRQLPEEGLKFMVYLQKENIIDESGMPKERFSAEFPKEGPSILRIQQVVRGDSAAYFCASSLLEGPSGYTFGSGTRLTVV.

In nucleotides, the CDR3 is TGTGCCAGTAGGCCATCAGGGACAGTAGGCAATCAGCCCCAGCATTTT. It codes for CASRPSGTVGNQPQHF. The rearrangement uses TRBV19 and TRBJ1-5; 7 bases are a match to TRBD1. The V and J ends lost 6 bases and 2 bases, in that order; junction bases with no gene match: 10. Germline CDR1 reads LNHDA; CDR2 reads SQIVND (reference sequence). The CDR3 length is 16 residues.

V usage is TRBV27 and J usage is TRBJ1-2; 7 bases line up with TRBD1. CDR3 length: 16 residues. The trim removed 5 bases at V and 4 bases at J, leaving 13 bases unmatched. The germline gives CDR1 MNHEY, CDR2 SMNVEV (reference sequence). This CDR3 is CASSKKGAPLVYGYTF. Here the CDR3 DNA reads TGTGCCAGCAGTAAAAAGGGGGCGCCCCTAGTCTATGGCTACACCTTC.

The J gene is TRBJ2-4, the V gene TRBV15; 11 bases fit TRBD2. The CDR3 runs to 19 residues. Trimming removed 3 bases from V and 0 bases from J; junction bases left unmatched: 10. Germline loops: CDR1 LNHNV, CDR2 YYDKDF (reference sequence). This chain's CDR3 is CATSRGGTSGYLAKNIQYF. The CDR3, as DNA: TGTGCCACCAGCAGGGGGGGGACTAGCGGATACCTAGCCAAAAACATTCAGTACTTC.

The chain combines TRBV29-1 with TRBJ2-1; TRBD2 agrees at 8 bases. This CDR3 has 16 residues. Germline CDR1 SQVTM, CDR2 ANQGSEA. Trimming removed 0 bases from V and 4 bases from J; junction bases left unmatched: 8. CDR3 sequence reads: CSVEDLGTREYNEQFF. The CDR3 region has the DNA TGCAGCGTTGAAGATTTAGGGACTAGGGAGTACAATGAGCAGTTCTTC.

The gene calls are TRBV9 and TRBJ1-6; D is unresolved. Germline V gene data show CDR1 as SGDLS and CDR2 as YYNGEE. CDR3 size: 15 residues. V shed 0 bases and J shed 10 bases, with 14 bases lying between them. Here the CDR3 reads CASSVDGGLGSPLHF. In DNA form, the CDR3 reads TGTGCCAGCAGCGTAGACGGAGGCTTGGGCTCACCCCTCCACTTT.

This chain joins TRBV5-1 and TRBJ2-5; D is possibly TRBD1 (6 bases). The germline V and J ends were trimmed by 4 bases and 4 bases, with 14 bases remaining between them. The CDR3 loop spans 14 amino acids. The germline V gene has CDR1 SGHRS and CDR2 YFSETQ. DNA of the CDR3: TGCGCCAGCAGCCGAACTCCAGGGGTAGAGACCCAGTACTTC. Its translation is CASSRTPGVETQYF.

The chain employs TRBV18 and TRBJ2-7, with D unclear. Germline CDR1 reads KGHSH; CDR2 reads LQKENI. CDR3 length: 16 residues. V was shortened by 3 bases and J by 1 base, with 16 bases between the two germline ends. The CDR3 sequence is CASSPRDSSLSYEQYF. The CDR3 DNA sequence: TGTGCCAGCTCACCTCGCGACTCTTCGCTTTCCTACGAGCAGTACTTC. The full variable domain, its missing parts supplied by reference TRBV18 and TRBJ2-7, is NAGVMQNPRHLVRRRGQEARLRCSPMKGHSHVYWYRQLPEEGLKFMVYLQKENIIDESGMPKERFSAEFPKEGPSILRIQQVVRGDSAAYFCASSPRDSSLSYEQYFGPGTRLTVT.

The rearrangement uses TRBV7-6 and TRBJ1-2; D is perhaps TRBD1 (6 bases). The CDR3 has 15 residues. V shed 3 bases and J shed 3 bases, with 14 bases lying between them. Germline CDR1 is SGHVS and CDR2 is FNYEAQ. CDR3 nucleotides: TGTGCCAGCAGCTTGGGGGCGGGTTCTGACTATGGCTACACCTTC. Translation gives CASSLGAGSDYGYTF.

The V call is TRBV7-2, the J call TRBJ2-2; the match to TRBD2 covers 9 bases. Per the germline V gene, CDR1 is SGHTA and CDR2 is FQGNSA. V trimming: 5 bases; J trimming: 6 bases; junction bases outside the gene matches: 10. The CDR3 length is 16 residues. The CDR3 protein is CASSPTPGLAAGELFF. DNA for the CDR3: TGTGCCAGCAGCCCCACTCCGGGACTAGCCGCCGGGGAGCTGTTTTTT.

The chain carries TRBV6-6 and TRBJ1-1; D is ambiguous. V lost 3 bases to trimming and J lost 5 bases, with 13 bases between them. Germline V gene sequence: CDR1 MNHNY, CDR2 SVGAGI (reference sequence). The CDR3 sequence is 14 residues long. CDR3: CASSYSGGLTEAFF. The CDR3, as DNA: TGTGCCAGCAGTTATTCAGGAGGGTTGACTGAAGCTTTCTTT.

This clone occurred a few times. J is TRBJ2-7 and V is TRBV27, with D maybe TRBD1 (6 bases). V was trimmed by 0 bases and J by 6 bases, leaving 18 bases between them. This CDR3 comprises 16 residues. Germline CDR1 is MNHEY and CDR2 is SMNVEV (reference sequence). CDR3 in DNA: TGTGCCAGCAGTTTATCGACATCTCAGGGGCGTTGCGAGCAGTACTTC. It translates to CASSLSTSQGRCEQYF.

The chain carries TRBV27 and TRBJ1-2; 7 nucleotides line up with TRBD1. Germline values: CDR1 MNHEY, CDR2 SMNVEV (reference sequence). Trimming removed 0 bases from V and 2 bases from J; junction bases left unmatched: 3. The CDR3 sequence is 15 residues long. As DNA, the CDR3 is TGTGCCAGCAGTTTATCGGAACAGGGGAACTATGGCTACACCTTC. Translated, it gives CASSLSEQGNYGYTF.

This sequence joins TRBV7-2 and TRBJ2-3; 8 bases match TRBD2. V lost 6 bases to trimming and J lost 3 bases; unmatched junction nucleotides: 8. The germline gives CDR1 SGHTA, CDR2 FQGNSA. The CDR3 is 15 residues long. Here the CDR3 reads CASRGRGGRTDTQYF. DNA of the CDR3: TGTGCCAGCAGGGGTCGGGGGGGGAGGACAGATACGCAGTATTTT.

The chain links TRBV5-1 to TRBJ1-2; maybe TRBD1 (6 bases). The V gene lost 0 bases and the J gene lost 0 bases, with 9 bases spanning the gap. Germline CDR1 is SGHRS and CDR2 is YFSETQ. The CDR3 extends over 15 amino acids. The DNA of the CDR3 is TGCGCCAGCAGCTTGGCCCGGACAGCTAACTATGGCTACACCTTC. Translating gives CASSLARTANYGYTF.

The rearrangement joins TRBV7-2 to TRBJ1-1; D might be TRBD1 (6 bases). Trimming shortened V by 4 bases and J by 0 bases, and 21 bases separated the two germline ends. The length of the CDR3 is 18 residues. Germline V gene sequence: CDR1 SGHTA, CDR2 FQGNSA. CDR3 sequence (DNA): TGTGCCAGCAGCTATAGGCCGCAGCAGACAGGCATGAACACTGAAGCTTTCTTT. It codes for CASSYRPQQTGMNTEAFF.